One sample yielded the 9 T cell receptor beta chains listed below, sequenced in a study of OX40 agonist ivuxolimab in advanced cancers. Clones were sequenced by immunoSEQ multiplex PCR, and TCRdb holds only the in-frame ones, with some missing. The sample includes tens of thousands of clones, approximately 80% of them seen just once. This sample comprised CD4+ or CD8+ T cells sorted from blood, obtained in a trial of the OX40 agonist ivuxolimab. The source of these receptors is an adult with an advanced solid tumor such as melanoma, head and neck, liver or kidney cancer.

The chain is built from TRBV27 and TRBJ2-1, with 7 bases lining up with TRBD1. J gave up 0 bases and V 8 bases, and 7 bases lay outside the gene matches. Germline assignment: CDR1 MNHEY and CDR2 SMNVEV (reference sequence). The CDR3 is 15 amino acids. CDR3 sequence reads: CASDPGQSSYNEQFF. CDR3 sequence (DNA): TGTGCCAGCGATCCGGGACAGAGCTCCTACAATGAGCAGTTCTTC.

The gene calls are TRBV9 and TRBJ1-2; D is possibly TRBD1 (5 bases). Per germline, CDR1 SGDLS and CDR2 YYNGEE. The CDR3 loop spans 13 amino acids. V lost 3 bases and J lost 4, with 10 bases in between. In DNA, the CDR3 is TGTGCCAGCAGCGCCGGGACCGGCTATGGCTACACCTTC. Translated: CASSAGTGYGYTF.

By frequency in the sample, this clone is medium-sized. This sequence joins TRBV19 and TRBJ1-5, with TRBD1 matching over 8 bases. Trimming removed 9 bases from V and 7 bases from J; junction bases left unmatched: 8. Germline V gene sequence: CDR1 LNHDA, CDR2 SQIVND (reference sequence). The CDR3 sequence is 13 residues long. The CDR3 is CASVTGGGQPQHF. In DNA, the CDR3 is TGTGCCAGCGTTACAGGGGGAGGACAGCCCCAGCATTTT.

The chain uses TRBV5-1 and TRBJ2-7; D is uncertain. Germline loops: CDR1 SGHRS, CDR2 YFSETQ. V was trimmed by 4 bases and J by 0 bases, leaving 20 bases between them. There are 17 residues in the CDR3. The CDR3 DNA follows: TGCGCCAGCAGCAGGGCTGAATATAGTGGAAGCTCCTACGAGCAGTACTTC. The encoded protein is CASSRAEYSGSSYEQYF.

The V and J genes are TRBV4-3 and TRBJ1-2; 8 bases map to TRBD1. The CDR3 has 15 amino acids. V gave up 0 bases and J gave up 5 bases; unmatched junction bases: 5. Germline V CDR1 and CDR2: LGHNA, YSLEER. CDR3 coding DNA: TGCGCCAGCAGCCAAGACCGACAGGGGCCTTATGGCTACACCTTC. Its protein product is CASSQDRQGPYGYTF.

The rearrangement joins TRBV7-9 to TRBJ2-7, with TRBD2 matching over 7 bases. CDR1 and CDR2 (germline): SEHNR, FQNEAQ (reference sequence). J lost 5 bases, V lost 3 bases, and 4 bases had no gene match. The CDR3 has 13 residues. Here the CDR3 DNA reads TGTGCCAGCAGCTTCGCGGGAGTAAACGAGCAGTACTTC. This sequence encodes CASSFAGVNEQYF.

This clone was recorded a few times. The chain joins TRBV28 to TRBJ2-7; 9 bases agree with TRBD1. This CDR3 has 14 residues. V was pared by 4 bases and J by 5 bases, with 6 bases of the junction left unmatched. CDR1 is MDHEN and CDR2 is SYDVKM in the germline V gene. CDR3 in DNA: TGTGCCAGCAGTTCGCCCGGGACAGGGAACGAGCAGTACTTC. Encoded protein: CASSSPGTGNEQYF.

The V and J genes are TRBV5-1 and TRBJ1-1; 7 bases fit TRBD1. V was clipped by 3 bases and J by 5 bases; unmatched bases: 4. The CDR3 totals 13 residues. Germline-derived CDR1 and CDR2 are SGHRS and YFSETQ. For the CDR3, the DNA is TGCGCCAGCAGCTCGGGGACAGCTACTGAAGCTTTCTTT. Its translation is CASSSGTATEAFF.

This chain uses TRBV7-9 with TRBJ2-1; 10 bases agree with TRBD1. The CDR3 runs 15 residues. The V segment lost 3 bases and the J segment 8 bases; nucleotides outside the gene matches: 7. Per the germline V gene, CDR1 is SEHNR and CDR2 is FQNEAQ (reference sequence). This CDR3 is CASSFGDRGLYEQFF. CDR3 coding DNA: TGTGCCAGCAGCTTTGGAGACAGGGGGCTCTATGAGCAGTTCTTC.